These 23 T cell receptor beta chains share one sample of origin, sequenced in a study of cytomegalovirus exposure and HLA in healthy donors. 13 Jbeta primers and 60 Vbeta primers were used for the PCR. Some clones are missing from TCRdb's copy, which holds only in-frame ones; the method was immunoSEQ multiplex PCR. The sample yields about 100,000 clones, roughly 79% seen once. Sequencing was carried out using PBMCs. These TCRs come from a man between 35 and 55 years old in good health and CMV-seronegative.

This chain connects TRBV20-1 to TRBJ1-4; D gene ambiguous. V was clipped by 1 base and J by 12 bases, with 9 bases between them. The CDR3 is 11 amino acids. The germline V gene encodes CDR1 DFQATT and CDR2 SNEGSKA (reference sequence). The CDR3 region is CSARGRLELFF. DNA for the CDR3: TGCAGTGCTAGAGGGAGGCTGGAACTGTTTTTT.

V and J are TRBV7-2 and TRBJ2-1, with a weak D call TRBD1 (6 bases). Trimming took off 4 bases at V and 2 bases at J, with 12 bases between the two ends. CDR1 and CDR2 (germline): SGHTA, FQGNSA. The CDR3 consists of 15 residues. The CDR3 DNA sequence: TGTGCCAGCAGCTACAACAGGGACGCCTACAATGAGCAGTTCTTC. The encoded protein is CASSYNRDAYNEQFF.

The chain joins TRBV9 to TRBJ1-2; TRBD1 matches 7 bases. Trimming removed 4 bases from V and 6 bases from J; junction bases left unmatched: 15. This CDR3 contains 16 residues. Germline assignment: CDR1 SGDLS and CDR2 YYNGEE. For the CDR3, the DNA is TGTGCCAGCAGCCCGCGGGGCGGACAGGAGGGCGATGGCTACACCTTC. Protein sequence: CASSPRGGQEGDGYTF.

About this clone: An end of the junction differs from the germline gene, which may be a read error. The gene calls are TRBV7-9 and TRBJ1-1, with 9 bases lining up with TRBD1. From germline, CDR1 is SEHNR and CDR2 FQNEAQ (reference sequence). CDR3 length: 17 amino acids. The chain's CDR3 is CSSSQRTGVRLDTEAFF. In DNA, the CDR3 is TGTTCCAGCAGCCAAAGGACAGGGGTACGTTTAGACACTGAAGCTTTCTTT.

The chain employs TRBV5-1 and TRBJ2-1, with no clear D. V lost 0 bases and J 6 bases, leaving 4 bases between the germline ends. CDR3 length equals 12 residues. CDR1 and CDR2 from the germline V gene are SGHRS and YFSETQ. As DNA, the CDR3 is TGCGCCAGCAGCTTGGCCGTCAATGAGCAGTTCTTC. Protein product: CASSLAVNEQFF.

The CDR3, as DNA: TGTGCCAGTAGTATTGGGCTATCTGAAGCTTTCTTT. Its translation: CASSIGLSEAFF. The rearrangement uses TRBV19 and TRBJ1-1, with D hard to call. Germline lookup yields CDR1 LNHDA and CDR2 SQIVND (reference sequence). CDR3 length equals 12 residues. V was clipped by 3 bases and J by 6 bases, with 8 bases between them.

The chain recombines TRBV7-9 with TRBJ1-2; D is ambiguous. The V and J ends lost 3 bases and 5 bases respectively, with 13 bases between them. This CDR3 is 14 amino acids long. Germline lookup yields CDR1 SEHNR and CDR2 FQNEAQ (reference sequence). The CDR3 is CASSFKEDFYGYTF. The CDR3 coding sequence is TGTGCCAGCAGCTTCAAAGAGGATTTTTATGGCTACACCTTC.

The V gene is TRBV5-1, the J gene TRBJ1-3; D gene ambiguous. Germline V gene lookup returns CDR1 SGHRS and CDR2 YFSETQ. Deletions cut 0 bases from V and 10 bases from J, with 17 bases between. This CDR3 contains 15 residues. The CDR3 here is CASSLVAGLESTIYF. CDR3 DNA: TGCGCCAGCAGCTTGGTGGCAGGACTAGAATCGACCATATATTTT.

Written as DNA, the CDR3 is TGTGCCAGCAGTGATGTTAACAATCTTGCCAATCAGCCCCAGCATTTT. Its translation: CASSDVNNLANQPQHF. The gene calls are TRBV2 and TRBJ1-5; D gene uncertain. V lost 3 bases and J 3 bases, leaving 15 bases between the germline ends. The CDR3 contains 16 residues. Per the germline V gene, CDR1 is SNHLY and CDR2 is FYNNEI.

The J gene is TRBJ2-7, the V gene TRBV28; TRBD1 might be the D (5 bases). V gave up 10 bases and J gave up 3 bases, with 19 bases separating them. The CDR3 is 14 amino acids. Germline CDR1 is MDHEN and CDR2 is SYDVKM. The CDR3 nucleotides read TGTGCCACCACAAGTTCTGGACATCGCTACGAGCAGTACGTC. Residues: CATTSSGHRYEQYV.

V is TRBV27 and J is TRBJ2-5; perhaps TRBD1 as D (5 bases). Germline V gene data show CDR1 as MNHEY and CDR2 as SMNVEV (reference sequence). This CDR3 is 16 amino acids long. Trimming left V 0 bases short and J 4 bases short, with 15 bases between. Here the CDR3 reads CASSLSGQQSIETQYF. Here the CDR3 DNA reads TGTGCCAGCAGTTTATCGGGGCAGCAGTCGATAGAGACCCAGTACTTC.

This chain uses TRBV19 with TRBJ2-7; 10 bases agree with TRBD1. CDR3 length equals 15 residues. CDR1 and CDR2 (germline): LNHDA, SQIVND (reference sequence). Trimming at V came to 6 bases and at J to 4 bases, leaving 9 bases not matched to a gene. CDR3 amino acids: CASRGAGTGEYEQYF. The CDR3 DNA follows: TGTGCCAGTAGGGGAGCCGGGACAGGGGAGTACGAGCAGTACTTC.

The chain recombines TRBV9 with TRBJ2-1; TRBD2 matches at 8 bases. With 1 base clipped from V and 3 bases from J, the junction kept 6 bases outside the gene matches. The germline CDR1 and CDR2 sequences are SGDLS and YYNGEE. This CDR3 comprises 16 residues. CDR3 nucleotides: TGTGCCAGCAGCGTAACACGGGGGGGCGACTACAATGAGCAGTTCTTC. It yields the protein CASSVTRGGDYNEQFF. Full variable domain (missing parts from reference TRBV9 and TRBJ2-1): DSGVTQTPKHLITATGQRVTLRCSPRSGDLSVYWYQQSLDQGLQFLIQYYNGEERAKGNILERFSAQQFPDLHSELNLSSLELGDSALYFCASSVTRGGDYNEQFFGPGTRLTVL.

The chain recombines TRBV6-5 with TRBJ1-6; 8 nucleotides agree with TRBD1. Looked up from germline, CDR1 is MNHEY and CDR2 is SVGAGI. The CDR3 extends over 12 amino acids. Losses at the gene ends were 5 bases for V and 12 bases for J; bases not matched to a gene: 3. The CDR3 here is CASSGTGGPLHF. In nucleotides, the CDR3 is TGTGCCAGCAGTGGCACAGGGGGACCCCTCCACTTT.

The rearrangement joins TRBV21-1 to TRBJ2-3; TRBD2, the D gene given by the table, was not confirmed from the DNA. TRBV21-1 is a pseudogene segment. The CDR3 contains 15 residues. CDR3 amino acids: CASRRGGLGTDTQYF. In DNA, the CDR3 is TGTGCCAGCAGACGCGGGGGACTAGGCACAGATACGCAGTATTTT.

The chain recombines TRBV9 with TRBJ2-3, with 9 bases that match TRBD2. The CDR3 spans 15 residues. Germline-derived CDR1 and CDR2 are SGDLS and YYNGEE. V shed 0 bases and J 4 bases; nucleotides not matched to a gene: 3. CDR3: CASSVVAGAADTQYF. CDR3 sequence (DNA): TGTGCCAGCAGCGTAGTAGCGGGGGCGGCAGATACGCAGTATTTT.

This clone was seen just once. The V and J genes are TRBV5-4 and TRBJ1-2, with TRBD1 identical over 8 bases. The CDR3 consists of 14 residues. The V segment lost 2 bases and the J segment 3 bases; nucleotides outside the gene matches: 3. Germline CDR1 and CDR2: SGHNT and YYREEE (reference sequence). This chain's CDR3 is CASSLQDRDYGYTF. The CDR3 nucleotides are TGTGCCAGCAGCTTACAGGACAGGGACTATGGCTACACCTTC.

This clone occurred once. The chain is built from TRBV27 and TRBJ1-1; unclear D gene. The CDR3 is 13 amino acids. V lost 5 bases, J lost 4 bases, and 11 bases lay in between. CDR1 is MNHEY, CDR2 SMNVEV, per germline (reference sequence). The CDR3 is CASSRSAATEAFF. CDR3 nucleotide sequence: TGTGCCAGCAGTAGGAGCGCGGCCACTGAAGCTTTCTTT.

The chain combines TRBV19 with TRBJ2-2; 9 positions match TRBD1. The CDR3 runs to 15 residues. J gave up 4 bases and V 7 bases, and 7 bases lay outside the gene matches. Germline V gives CDR1 LNHDA, CDR2 SQIVND (reference sequence). CDR3 coding DNA: TGTGCCAGTAAAACGACAGGGGGGAGCACCGGGGAGCTGTTTTTT. Amino acid sequence: CASKTTGGSTGELFF.

The CDR3 region is CASRTGQMNTEAFF. For the CDR3, the DNA is TGTGCCAGCAGGACGGGACAGATGAACACTGAAGCTTTCTTT. The chain is built from TRBV2 and TRBJ1-1; 7 bases line up with TRBD1. The trim removed 6 bases at V and 0 bases at J, leaving 4 bases unmatched. CDR1 SNHLY and CDR2 FYNNEI come from the germline V gene. There are 14 residues in the CDR3.

V usage is TRBV7-2 and J usage is TRBJ1-2, with TRBD1 identical over 8 bases. The J segment lost 8 bases and the V segment lost 3 bases, leaving 2 bases of the junction unmatched. Germline V CDR1 and CDR2: SGHTA, FQGNSA. The CDR3 contains 12 residues. CDR3: CASSFGQGGYTF. The CDR3 nucleotides are TGTGCCAGCAGCTTCGGACAGGGAGGCTACACCTTC.

The genes are TRBV5-6 and TRBJ2-5; tentative D call: TRBD2 (6 bases). CDR1 is SGHDT, CDR2 YYEEEE, per germline. The CDR3 sequence is 16 residues long. V was clipped by 0 bases and J by 4 bases, with 16 bases between them. CDR3 in amino acids: CASSLDGRGSAETQYF. The CDR3, as DNA: TGTGCCAGCAGCTTGGACGGTCGGGGGAGCGCAGAGACCCAGTACTTC.

Here the CDR3 DNA reads TGTGCCAGCTCACCAGAAGTGACGGCCGGGACAGGGGGATTCTGGAATCAGCCCCAGCATTTT. Translation: CASSPEVTAGTGGFWNQPQHF. This chain links TRBV18 with TRBJ1-5; 11 bases line up with TRBD1. Trimming took 2 bases from V and 4 from J; bases not matched to a gene: 19. Germline CDR1 is KGHSH and CDR2 is LQKENI. The CDR3 sequence is 21 residues long.